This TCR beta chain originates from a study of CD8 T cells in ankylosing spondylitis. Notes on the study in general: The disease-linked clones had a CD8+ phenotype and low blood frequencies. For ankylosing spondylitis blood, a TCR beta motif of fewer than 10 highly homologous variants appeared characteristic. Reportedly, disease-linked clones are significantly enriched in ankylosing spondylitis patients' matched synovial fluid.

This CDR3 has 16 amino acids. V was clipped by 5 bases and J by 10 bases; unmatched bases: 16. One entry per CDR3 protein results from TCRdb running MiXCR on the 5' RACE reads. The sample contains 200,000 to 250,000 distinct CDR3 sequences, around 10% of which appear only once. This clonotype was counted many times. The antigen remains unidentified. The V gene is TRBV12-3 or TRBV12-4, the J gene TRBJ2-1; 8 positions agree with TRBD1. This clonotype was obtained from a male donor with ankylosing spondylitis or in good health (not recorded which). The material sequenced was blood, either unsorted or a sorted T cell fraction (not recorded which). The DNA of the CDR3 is TGTGCCAGCAGTGCGACCGGGACAGGAATCCATTGGGAGCAGTTCTTC. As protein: CASSATGTGIHWEQFF.